These 25 T cell receptor beta chains were all obtained from the same sample, sequenced in a study of shared clonotypes between healthy human individuals. Naive-designated CD8 cells lacked CD45RO, were positively enriched for CCR7, and omitted terminally differentiated effector memory CD45RA+ cells. Clones were sequenced by immunoSEQ multiplex PCR, and TCRdb holds only the in-frame ones, with some missing. The profile shows approximately 2,200,000 clones, about 93% of them singletons. Material: naive CD8+ T cells from PBMCs. The receptor set was obtained from a man younger than 35 in good health. Some clones in this sample may be carry-over from other donors' samples.

V usage is TRBV29-1 and J usage is TRBJ2-1; 12 bases match TRBD2. V trimming: 4 bases; J trimming: 6 bases; junction bases outside the gene matches: 10. CDR1 is SQVTM, CDR2 ANQGSEA, per germline. The CDR3 contains 16 residues. The CDR3, as DNA: TGCAGCGTTGGAGGACTAGCGGGAAAGAGGAGCAATGAGCAGTTCTTC. It yields the protein CSVGGLAGKRSNEQFF.

This rearrangement joins TRBV5-8 to TRBJ2-7, with TRBD2 matching over 8 bases. With V trimmed by 0 bases and J by 6 bases, 8 bases remained unmatched. Germline V gene data show CDR1 as SGHTS and CDR2 as YDEGEE. The CDR3 covers 15 residues. DNA for the CDR3: TGTGCCAGCAGCTTGGGGCGGACTAGCTGGGGCGAGCAGTACTTC. Amino acid sequence: CASSLGRTSWGEQYF.

CDR3 DNA: TGTGCCAGCAGAGCGGGACAGGGTACCTACGAGCAGTACTTC. Its translation: CASRAGQGTYEQYF. The chain uses TRBV27 and TRBJ2-7, with 9 bases that match TRBD1. Germline-derived CDR1 and CDR2 are MNHEY and SMNVEV (reference sequence). V shed 6 bases, J shed 2 bases, and the junction held 5 bases outside the gene matches. This CDR3 contains 14 residues.

This clone showed up just once. J is TRBJ2-3 and V is TRBV4-3; D ambiguous. The CDR3 contains 16 residues. The V gene lost 0 bases and the J gene lost 3 bases, with 13 bases spanning the gap. CDR1 is LGHNA, CDR2 YSLEER, per germline. Here the CDR3 DNA reads TGCGCCAGCAGCCAAGATGGCGGAACTTTGACAGATACGCAGTATTTT. Translating it yields CASSQDGGTLTDTQYF.

This clone was seen just once. V is TRBV2 and J is TRBJ2-6, with 9 positions matching TRBD1. CDR1 and CDR2 (germline): SNHLY, FYNNEI. The CDR3 has 19 residues. Trimming at V came to 8 bases and at J to 1 base, leaving 15 bases not matched to a gene. The CDR3 DNA follows: TGTGCCAGCCTCCGGCCGCGGGACAGGGCCCTATCTGGGGCCAACGTCCTGACTTTC. Its translation is CASLRPRDRALSGANVLTF.

For this clone: Other DNA sequences in this sample translate to the same CDR3. The genes are TRBV5-1 and TRBJ2-7, with D possibly matching TRBD1 (5 bases). The germline V gene has CDR1 SGHRS and CDR2 YFSETQ. V lost 0 bases, J lost 2 bases, and 9 bases lay in between. The CDR3 runs 14 residues. CDR3 amino acids: CASSLEGLPYEQYF. The CDR3, as DNA: TGCGCCAGCAGCTTGGAGGGGCTACCCTACGAGCAGTACTTC.

This clone was recorded only once. This sequence joins TRBV5-1 and TRBJ2-5; 8 bases are shared with TRBD2. The length of the CDR3 is 14 residues. V was pared by 0 bases and J by 6 bases, with 4 bases of the junction left unmatched. The germline V gene has CDR1 SGHRS and CDR2 YFSETQ. The CDR3 sequence is CASSLVGLEKTQYF. Here the CDR3 DNA reads TGCGCCAGCAGCTTGGTGGGACTAGAGAAGACCCAGTACTTC. Full variable domain (rest looked up from reference TRBV5-1 and TRBJ2-5): KAGVTQTPRYLIKTRGQQVTLSCSPISGHRSVSWYQQTPGQGLQFLFEYFSETQRNKGNFPGRFSGRQFSNSRSEMNVSTLELGDSALYLCASSLVGLEKTQYFGPGTRLLVL.

As concerns this clone: This specimen includes other DNA sequences encoding the same CDR3. The gene calls are TRBV29-1 and TRBJ2-7; D call uncertain. Per germline, CDR1 SQVTM and CDR2 ANQGSEA. V was pared by 1 base and J by 6 bases, with 7 bases between. This CDR3 is built from 11 residues. The CDR3 sequence is CSVEVPPEQYF. The CDR3, as DNA: TGCAGCGTTGAAGTCCCTCCCGAGCAGTACTTC.

The chain carries TRBV4-1 and TRBJ1-2; maybe TRBD1 (6 bases). The CDR3 runs to 14 residues. Germline values: CDR1 MGHRA, CDR2 YSYEKL. The V end was cut by 3 bases, the J end by 11 bases, with 19 bases between. CDR3 coding DNA: TGCGCCAGCAGCCAGGCCAGGGGCAGTCTATGGTACACCTTC. It encodes CASSQARGSLWYTF.

The genes are TRBV7-9 and TRBJ2-5; the D gene could be TRBD1 or TRBD2 (5 bases each). The CDR3 is made up of 12 amino acids. The V end was cut by 5 bases, the J end by 5 bases, with 9 bases between. Looked up from germline, CDR1 is SEHNR and CDR2 is FQNEAQ (reference sequence). The CDR3 spells CASSRDGETQYF. CDR3 coding DNA: TGTGCCAGCAGCCGGGACGGCGAGACCCAGTACTTC.

The chain is built from TRBV7-2 and TRBJ1-3; weak D call: TRBD1 (6 bases). V lost 1 base, J lost 7 bases, and 14 bases lay in between. This CDR3 spans 15 amino acids. In germline, CDR1 is SGHTA, CDR2 FQGNSA. The CDR3 loop is CASSLGGPPSNTIYF. The CDR3 nucleotides read TGTGCCAGCAGCTTAGGGGGGCCTCCTAGTAACACCATATATTTT.

This clone is a singleton in its sample. The J gene is TRBJ2-5, the V gene TRBV15; no reliable D call. Germline V gene lookup returns CDR1 LNHNV and CDR2 YYDKDF (reference sequence). The V end was cut by 0 bases, the J end by 4 bases, with 9 bases between. The length of the CDR3 is 14 residues. CDR3: CATSRDFYGETQYF. The CDR3 bases are TGTGCCACCAGCAGAGATTTTTATGGAGAGACCCAGTACTTC.

The chain links TRBV19 to TRBJ2-7; 8 bases map to TRBD1. The junction had 9 bases not matched to a gene; V was cut back by 4 bases and J by 7 bases. The CDR3 has 14 residues. Germline lookup yields CDR1 LNHDA and CDR2 SQIVND (reference sequence). The CDR3 here is CASSSAGTGTEQYF. The DNA of the CDR3 is TGTGCCAGTAGTAGCGCCGGGACAGGCACAGAGCAGTACTTC. Full variable domain (outside the CDR3, taken from reference TRBV19 and TRBJ2-7): DGGITQSPKYLFRKEGQNVTLSCEQNLNHDAMYWYRQDPGQGLRLIYYSQIVNDFQKGDIAEGYSVSREKKESFPLTVTSAQKNPTAFYLCASSSAGTGTEQYFGPGTRLTVT.

This clone was seen only a few times. J is TRBJ1-1 and V is TRBV7-2; D gene unclear. This CDR3 is 12 amino acids long. V was shortened by 3 bases and J by 2 bases, with 4 bases between the two germline ends. The germline CDR1 and CDR2 sequences are SGHTA and FQGNSA. The CDR3 DNA reads as TGTGCCAGCAGCTTGTTCAACACTGAAGCTTTCTTT. It specifies CASSLFNTEAFF.

In this sample, this clone turned up once. V gene TRBV9 combines with J gene TRBJ2-3; 9 nucleotides align to TRBD1. Looked up from germline, CDR1 is SGDLS and CDR2 is YYNGEE. The ends lost 1 base at V and 5 bases at J; junction bases unmatched: 5. This CDR3 has 15 residues. The CDR3 bases are TGTGCCAGCAGCGTATGGGACAGGGTAGTAGATACGCAGTATTTT. It is translated as CASSVWDRVVDTQYF.

The chain recombines TRBV28 with TRBJ1-3; no reliable D call. The CDR3 loop spans 18 amino acids. The germline V gene encodes CDR1 MDHEN and CDR2 SYDVKM. With 10 bases removed from V and 0 bases from J, the gap between germline ends came to 25 bases. The CDR3 DNA is TGTGCCACTTCACCCAGGAAATACCTTCAGATCTCTGGAAACACCATATATTTT. Encoded protein: CATSPRKYLQISGNTIYF.

For the CDR3, the DNA is TGTGCCAGCAGCACGCCCCGGGACACTCCCTACGAGCAGTACTTC. The encoded protein is CASSTPRDTPYEQYF. The chain recombines TRBV7-8 with TRBJ2-7; perhaps TRBD1 as D (6 bases). Trimming shortened V by 5 bases and J by 2 bases, and 16 bases separated the two germline ends. The CDR3 runs to 15 residues. In germline, CDR1 is SGHVS, CDR2 FQNEAQ.

The chain recombines TRBV27 with TRBJ1-5; possibly TRBD1 for D (5 bases). The CDR3 contains 16 residues. Trimming removed 0 bases from V and 0 bases from J, with 9 bases in between. CDR1 is MNHEY and CDR2 is SMNVEV in the germline V gene (reference sequence). Here the CDR3 DNA reads TGTGCCAGCAGTTTATCGGGGGGACTTAGCAATCAGCCCCAGCATTTT. It codes for CASSLSGGLSNQPQHF.

The V gene is TRBV7-9, the J gene TRBJ1-5, with 9 bases lining up with TRBD1. The V and J ends lost 5 bases and 11 bases, in that order; junction bases with no gene match: 13. The CDR3 is made up of 15 amino acids. Germline CDR1 and CDR2: SEHNR and FQNEAQ (reference sequence). CDR3 sequence: CASSPSGTGTMAQHF. The CDR3 region has the DNA TGTGCCAGCAGCCCCTCCGGGACAGGGACGATGGCCCAGCATTTT.

The CDR3 reads CASSLTGSGGEQYF. Written as DNA, the CDR3 is TGTGCCAGCAGCTTAACGGGGTCAGGGGGAGAGCAGTACTTC. The chain uses TRBV7-3 and TRBJ2-7, with 7 positions matching TRBD1. The CDR3 has 14 residues. V gave up 0 bases and J gave up 7 bases; unmatched junction bases: 6. CDR1 is SGHTA and CDR2 is FQGTGA in the germline V gene.

With regard to this clone: Other DNA sequences in this specimen translate into the identical CDR3. CDR3 coding DNA: TGTGCCAGCAGTGTGGCGGGAGGGCCCAATGAGCAGTTCTTC. Residues: CASSVAGGPNEQFF. The chain joins TRBV6-4 to TRBJ2-1; 9 bases are a match to TRBD2. Germline-derived CDR1 and CDR2 are MRHNA and SNTAGT. This CDR3 contains 14 residues. V was clipped by 4 bases and J by 6 bases; unmatched bases: 4.

To note about this clone: One end of the junction fails to match germline, which may point to a read error. CDR3 region: CARSGQGIYEQYF. The CDR3, as DNA: TGTGCCAGGAGTGGACAAGGGATCTACGAGCAGTACTTC. This rearrangement joins TRBV2 to TRBJ2-7; a weak D match, TRBD1 (5 bases). Germline V CDR1 and CDR2: SNHLY, FYNNEI. This CDR3 region has 13 residues.

The rearrangement joins TRBV5-1 to TRBJ2-7; 7 bases align to TRBD2. This CDR3 has 14 residues. CDR1 SGHRS and CDR2 YFSETQ come from the germline V gene. V lost 5 bases and J lost 5; bases outside the gene matches: 10. This CDR3 reads CASRAYGAGHEQYF. In DNA form, the CDR3 reads TGCGCCAGCAGGGCGTATGGAGCGGGACACGAGCAGTACTTC.

The chain recombines TRBV10-3 with TRBJ2-7; D perhaps matches TRBD2 (6 bases). Trimming removed 2 bases at V and 7 bases at J, with 18 bases between. This CDR3 contains 15 residues. CDR1 ENHRY and CDR2 SYGVKD come from the germline V gene. The CDR3 coding sequence is TGTGCCATCAGTGAGACGGGGGACGGCCGGTTTGAGCAGTACTTC. Its protein is CAISETGDGRFEQYF.

The chain uses TRBV19 and TRBJ1-1; weak D call: TRBD1 (5 bases). From germline, CDR1 is LNHDA and CDR2 SQIVND (reference sequence). Between the trimmed V and J ends, which lost 7 bases and 4 bases, there was a span of 16 bases. The CDR3 has 14 amino acids. CDR3 residues: CASIPRGRVTEAFF. In DNA, the CDR3 is TGTGCCAGTATACCCCGCGGCAGGGTCACTGAAGCTTTCTTT.